The 21 T cell receptor beta chains given below trace back to one sample, sequenced in a study of OX40 agonist ivuxolimab in advanced cancers. To prepare the library, the immunoSEQ multiplex PCR assay was applied. TCRdb limited this immuneACCESS table to in-frame rearrangements with V and J called. A share of clones is missing; checked studies link under half to unresolved V genes, and the rest is unexplained. The sample profile shows almost 70,000 clones; just over 85% of them were found once. The ten biggest clones cover roughly 8.2% of the sample. The source material was CD4+ or CD8+ T cells sorted from blood, sampled in a trial of the OX40 agonist ivuxolimab. These receptors were collected from an adult with an advanced solid tumor such as melanoma, head and neck, liver or kidney cancer.

The genes are TRBV7-6 and TRBJ1-2; maybe TRBD1 (6 bases). V was trimmed by 1 base and J by 8 bases, leaving 11 bases between them. The CDR3 sequence is 13 residues long. Germline CDR1 and CDR2: SGHVS and FNYEAQ. The CDR3 nucleotides read TGTGCCAGCAGCTTAGGGGGGCCCGGAGGCTACACCTTC. Encoded protein: CASSLGGPGGYTF.

This rearrangement joins TRBV10-3 to TRBJ1-5; a possible D gene is TRBD1 (5 bases). Trimming removed 3 bases at V and 4 bases at J, with 10 bases between. Germline loops: CDR1 ENHRY, CDR2 SYGVKD. There are 14 residues in the CDR3. The CDR3 DNA is TGTGCCATCAGTGACCCCAGGGCTAATCAGCCCCAGCATTTT. Protein product: CAISDPRANQPQHF.

This clone was recorded only once. The V call is TRBV28, the J call TRBJ2-3, with 8 bases aligning to TRBD2. J was trimmed by 2 bases and V by 2 bases; bases with no gene match: 6. Germline V gene sequence: CDR1 MDHEN, CDR2 SYDVKM. The CDR3 extends over 16 amino acids. DNA of the CDR3: TGTGCCAGCAGTTTAACCTCAGCGGGGGCCACAGATACGCAGTATTTT. Its protein is CASSLTSAGATDTQYF.

The sample holds a few counts of this clone. The chain recombines TRBV18 with TRBJ2-2; 7 positions agree with TRBD1. In germline, CDR1 is KGHSH, CDR2 LQKENI. CDR3 length equals 15 residues. Trimming cost V 2 bases and J 6 bases; bases outside gene matches: 6. The CDR3 protein is CASSPGETGSGELFF. The CDR3 nucleotides are TGTGCCAGCTCACCAGGGGAGACAGGGTCCGGGGAGCTGTTTTTT.

The rearrangement links TRBV28 to TRBJ1-6; a possible D gene is TRBD1 (6 bases). The CDR3 consists of 15 residues. Germline V gene lookup returns CDR1 MDHEN and CDR2 SYDVKM. V was trimmed by 11 bases and J by 10 bases, leaving 24 bases between them. CDR3 loop: CAGGTSGERGSPLHF. The CDR3 DNA is TGTGCCGGGGGTACTTCAGGGGAACGAGGGTCACCCCTCCACTTT.

The chain combines TRBV13 with TRBJ1-2, with D uncertain. The CDR3 has 15 residues. Germline CDR1 PRHDT, CDR2 FYEKMQ (reference sequence). V gave up 1 base and J gave up 4 bases, with 13 bases separating them. The CDR3, as DNA: TGTGCCAGCAGCTTAGTTGGGGATCTTGTCTATGGCTACACCTTC. It encodes CASSLVGDLVYGYTF.

The gene calls are TRBV5-1 and TRBJ1-6; D not resolved. V was shortened by 0 bases and J by 7 bases, with 5 bases between the two germline ends. CDR3 size: 13 residues. Germline CDR1 and CDR2: SGHRS and YFSETQ. CDR3 sequence: CASSLVGNSPLHF. The CDR3 DNA reads as TGCGCCAGCAGCTTGGTTGGGAATTCACCCCTCCACTTT.

V gene TRBV19 combines with J gene TRBJ1-2, with D possibly TRBD1 on 5 matching bases. Germline CDR1 reads LNHDA; CDR2 reads SQIVND (reference sequence). The CDR3 runs to 17 residues. Deletions cut 6 bases from V and 2 bases from J, with 22 bases between. Here the CDR3 DNA reads TGTGCCAGTAGCCAGATGGGAAGGACGGGACCGAACTATGGCTACACCTTC. Protein product: CASSQMGRTGPNYGYTF.

By frequency in the sample, this clone is medium-sized (0.01 to 0.1%). The chain has TRBV11-3 and TRBJ1-4, with D maybe TRBD1 (5 bases). With 7 bases removed from V and 7 bases from J, the gap between germline ends came to 22 bases. The germline gives CDR1 SGHNT, CDR2 YENEEA. The CDR3 covers 16 residues. The CDR3 sequence: CASTPGGRPDREKLFF. For the CDR3, the DNA is TGTGCCAGCACCCCGGGGGGACGGCCGGACCGTGAAAAACTGTTTTTT.

The chain links TRBV11-2 to TRBJ2-1, with a possible D match to TRBD2 (6 bases). Germline-derived CDR1 and CDR2 are SGHAT and FQNNGV. There are 14 residues in the CDR3. V dropped 0 bases and J dropped 4 bases, with 7 bases sitting between them. The CDR3 protein is CASSLDAGYNEQFF. DNA for the CDR3: TGTGCCAGCAGCTTAGATGCGGGGTACAATGAGCAGTTCTTC.

This clone was detected only a few times. The CDR3 sequence is CASSLSRVGNSYEQYF. Here the CDR3 DNA reads TGTGCCAGCAGCTTATCCAGGGTTGGTAACTCCTACGAGCAGTACTTC. The J gene is TRBJ2-7, the V gene TRBV7-9; D is possibly TRBD1 (5 bases). V was pared by 2 bases and J by 0 bases, with 14 bases between. The CDR3 spans 16 residues. The germline gives CDR1 SEHNR, CDR2 FQNEAQ (reference sequence).

This clone was observed a single time. V usage is TRBV5-1 and J usage is TRBJ1-3; weak D call: TRBD1 (6 bases). Germline V CDR1 and CDR2: SGHRS, YFSETQ. The CDR3 covers 19 residues. Trimming cost V 2 bases and J 0 bases, with 21 bases left between them. The CDR3 DNA follows: TGCGCCAGCAGCTTAACCTCCGGGACACGTCAATTCTCTGGAAACACCATATATTTT. Translating gives CASSLTSGTRQFSGNTIYF. Using reference TRBV5-1 and TRBJ1-3 for the parts outside the CDR3, the full variable domain is KAGVTQTPRYLIKTRGQQVTLSCSPISGHRSVSWYQQTPGQGLQFLFEYFSETQRNKGNFPGRFSGRQFSNSRSEMNVSTLELGDSALYLCASSLTSGTRQFSGNTIYFGEGSWLTVV.

This clone was seen only a few times. The chain combines TRBV5-6 with TRBJ2-2, with 10 bases fitting TRBD1. Germline V CDR1 and CDR2: SGHDT, YYEEEE. CDR3 length equals 17 residues. The V segment lost 4 bases and the J segment 2 bases; nucleotides outside the gene matches: 8. The CDR3 DNA reads TGTGCCAGCAGCCTCTACGGGACAGGGGTTAACACCGGGGAGCTGTTTTTT. Its protein is CASSLYGTGVNTGELFF.

The chain has TRBV5-1 and TRBJ2-2; 7 positions match TRBD1. V lost 7 bases and J lost 1; bases outside the gene matches: 7. Germline CDR1 SGHRS, CDR2 YFSETQ. CDR3 length: 15 amino acids. Here the CDR3 reads CASSRGTVNTGELFF. CDR3 sequence (DNA): TGCGCCAGCTCCAGGGGGACGGTGAACACCGGGGAGCTGTTTTTT.

The chain combines TRBV29-1 with TRBJ2-1; possibly TRBD2 for D (6 bases). V lost 5 bases and J lost 2, with 13 bases in between. In germline, CDR1 is SQVTM, CDR2 ANQGSEA. The CDR3 contains 14 residues. CDR3 sequence reads: CSVLGGITYNEQFF. The CDR3 DNA is TGCAGCGTTCTGGGGGGAATCACCTACAATGAGCAGTTCTTC.

V and J are TRBV6-5 and TRBJ1-6; 9 bases are shared with TRBD1. The J segment lost 10 bases and the V segment lost 6 bases, leaving 7 bases of the junction unmatched. The V gene's germline CDR1 is MNHEY and CDR2 SVGAGI. CDR3 length equals 14 residues. The chain's CDR3 is CASSLQGADSPLHF. The CDR3 DNA follows: TGTGCCAGCAGCCTACAGGGGGCCGACTCACCCCTCCACTTT.

The rearrangement links TRBV25-1 to TRBJ1-2; 9 positions match TRBD1. The CDR3 length is 15 residues. The germline V gene encodes CDR1 MGHDK and CDR2 SYGVNS. V shed 6 bases and J 1 base; nucleotides not matched to a gene: 6. The CDR3 loop is CASRGQGRFNYGYTF. The CDR3 DNA reads as TGTGCCAGCAGGGGACAGGGACGGTTTAACTATGGCTACACCTTC.

The rearrangement links TRBV19 to TRBJ1-5; D unclear. The germline gives CDR1 LNHDA, CDR2 SQIVND (reference sequence). With 0 bases removed from V and 1 base from J, the gap between germline ends came to 1 base. This CDR3 spans 13 amino acids. The CDR3 bases are TGTGCCAGTAGTATAGAGAGCAATCAGCCCCAGCATTTT. It is translated as CASSIESNQPQHF.

The rearrangement joins TRBV7-2 to TRBJ1-2, with 9 bases identical to TRBD1. Losses at the gene ends were 5 bases for V and 8 bases for J; bases not matched to a gene: 3. Looked up from germline, CDR1 is SGHTA and CDR2 is FQGNSA. This CDR3 contains 12 residues. CDR3 in DNA: TGTGCCAGCAGCCGACAGGGGGGGGGCTACACCTTC. This codes for CASSRQGGGYTF. Complete variable domain (other parts from reference TRBV7-2 and TRBJ1-2): GAGVSQSPSNKVTEKGKDVELRCDPISGHTALYWYRQSLGQGLEFLIYFQGNSAPDKSGLPSDRFSAERTGGSVSTLTIQRTQQEDSAVYLCASSRQGGGYTFGSGTRLTVV.

The chain has TRBV7-2 and TRBJ2-1, with 11 positions matching TRBD2. The germline V gene encodes CDR1 SGHTA and CDR2 FQGNSA. Trimming at V came to 5 bases and at J to 2 bases, leaving 8 bases not matched to a gene. This CDR3 is built from 17 residues. CDR3 nucleotides: TGTGCCAGCAGCGACATGCAGACTAGCGGGGCCTACAATGAGCAGTTCTTC. Amino acid sequence: CASSDMQTSGAYNEQFF.

Turning to this clone: The germline gene is not matched at one end of the junction; a read error may be the cause. The rearrangement links TRBV6-6 to TRBJ1-4, with 7 nucleotides matching TRBD1. The CDR3 sequence is 12 residues long. Per germline, CDR1 MNHNY and CDR2 SVGAGI (reference sequence). CDR3 sequence (DNA): TGTGCCAGCAGTCCCACGGGGACAGCCTATAATTTT. Translation gives CASSPTGTAYNF.